This TCR beta chain appears in the sequencing data of a study of blood T cell repertoires in COVID-19. Overall study context: Italy, Spain and the United States were the sources of the convalescent and acute COVID-19 samples. PBMCs, B-cell-depleted T cells, or T cells provided the cDNA or gDNA that made up the material.

The method was immunoSEQ multiplex PCR; TCRdb's version includes in-frame clones alone and lacks a portion of them. The sample lists a few hundred thousand clones, more than 75% seen once, with 1% to 1.5% in the top ten. In germline, CDR1 is DFQATT, CDR2 SNEGSKA (reference sequence). With 3 bases clipped from V and 5 bases from J, the junction kept 10 bases outside the gene matches. The CDR3 totals 15 residues. Each recovered donor of Cohort 3 presented with two negative PCRs, clearance, or symptom resolution. V gene TRBV20-1 combines with J gene TRBJ2-7, with TRBD2 matching 10 bases. The specimen sequenced was PBMCs or T cells enriched from blood (not recorded which). The clonotype was recovered from a man aged 25 to 45 who had recovered from COVID-19. CDR3 loop: CSASKGAGGPHEQYF. The CDR3 DNA follows: TGCAGTGCTAGTAAAGGAGCGGGGGGGCCCCACGAGCAGTACTTC.